The source of this T cell receptor (beta chain) is a study of T cell repertoires in cytomegalovirus infection. Study-wide background: Public TCR beta signatures were indicative of both CMV infection and a matching HLA type. Overall study results and limits: The study identified carriers of CMV plus the relevant HLA from cumulative public TCR beta family frequency. HLA-C-restricted CMV clonotypes gave the most frequent clonotype in two of eight donors.

CDR3 length: 13 amino acids. Germline CDR1 reads MNHEY; CDR2 reads SVGEGT. V lost 8 bases to trimming and J lost 8 bases; unmatched junction nucleotides: 7. This clonotype occurred many times. Its antigen is not known. TCRdb independently ran MiXCR on the reads; one entry per CDR3 protein. The data contain under 350,000 distinct CDR3 sequences, around 9.6% of them singletons. The V and J genes are TRBV6-2 or TRBV6-3 and TRBJ2-1; 9 positions match TRBD1. The TCR comes from a human donor in good health (CMV status not recorded). Some clones in this sample may be carry-over from other donors' samples. Sequenced input: PBMCs. CDR3 sequence (DNA): TGTGCCAGCGTCGGACAGGGGATCCATGAGCAGTTCTTC. Amino acids: CASVGQGIHEQFF.